Listed below are T cell receptor beta chains from one sample, sequenced in a study of T cells in Graves' hyperthyroidism and ophthalmopathy. From the multiplex PCR reads, TCRdb called clonotypes with MiXCR, one entry per CDR3 protein. The sample holds under 600,000 distinct CDR3 sequences, about a sixth seen once. Sequencing input: blood. These receptors all stem from a woman between 40 and 50 years old with Graves' ophthalmopathy. The conserved cysteine and the conserved F or W are not part of the CDR3 here. The order of the fields is J gene, clone size, V gene, D gene, CDR3 protein. A D gene is named only where the DNA matches it firmly. Clone size appears in some rows only: once, few, many, or a class for an expanded clone.

j_call: TRBJ1-2
clone_size: .
v_call: TRBV29-1
d_call: .
cdr3_aa: SVVGGASVHGYT

j_call: TRBJ2-2
clone_size: many
v_call: TRBV11-2
d_call: .
cdr3_aa: ASSSGTPNTGELF

j_call: TRBJ1-1
clone_size: .
v_call: TRBV7-9
d_call: .
cdr3_aa: ASSQQVLDTEAF

j_call: TRBJ2-2
clone_size: few
v_call: TRBV12-3/TRBV12-4
d_call: .
cdr3_aa: ASSLGQENTGELF

j_call: TRBJ2-3
clone_size: few
v_call: TRBV6-5
d_call: .
cdr3_aa: ASSDSPGKSDTQY

j_call: TRBJ2-2
clone_size: few
v_call: TRBV5-1
d_call: TRBD2
cdr3_aa: ASSFSGADTGELF

j_call: TRBJ1-6
clone_size: .
v_call: TRBV4-1
d_call: .
cdr3_aa: ASSQTEGNSPLH

j_call: TRBJ2-7
clone_size: few
v_call: TRBV4-1
d_call: .
cdr3_aa: ASSQDSRGSYEQY

j_call: TRBJ2-1
clone_size: .
v_call: TRBV3-1
d_call: TRBD2
cdr3_aa: ASTTSGEQF

j_call: TRBJ2-7
clone_size: many
v_call: TRBV28
d_call: .
cdr3_aa: ASSPGSPGVTEQY

j_call: TRBJ2-7
clone_size: many
v_call: TRBV20-1
d_call: TRBD1
cdr3_aa: SARDLGPHGDRAHEQY

j_call: TRBJ2-5
clone_size: few
v_call: TRBV4-2
d_call: .
cdr3_aa: ASSQVAGSYQETQY

j_call: TRBJ2-3
clone_size: many
v_call: TRBV7-2
d_call: .
cdr3_aa: ASSMDKTSTDTQY

j_call: TRBJ2-7
clone_size: .
v_call: TRBV15
d_call: .
cdr3_aa: ATSRATGLLSPYEQY

j_call: TRBJ2-5
clone_size: many
v_call: TRBV18
d_call: .
cdr3_aa: ASSRLLLETQY

j_call: TRBJ2-5
clone_size: many
v_call: TRBV2
d_call: .
cdr3_aa: ASSQARRFPGTQY

j_call: TRBJ2-3
clone_size: few
v_call: TRBV5-1
d_call: .
cdr3_aa: ASSFSADSTDTQY

j_call: TRBJ2-1
clone_size: many
v_call: TRBV7-3
d_call: .
cdr3_aa: ASSLQGTSNEQF

j_call: TRBJ2-2
clone_size: few
v_call: TRBV10-1
d_call: TRBD2
cdr3_aa: ASSESTQLAGGTGELF

j_call: TRBJ1-5
clone_size: many
v_call: TRBV6-1
d_call: .
cdr3_aa: ASSAFDPMDQPQH

j_call: TRBJ2-5
clone_size: many
v_call: TRBV2
d_call: TRBD2
cdr3_aa: ASSLAGLREETQY

j_call: TRBJ1-1
clone_size: .
v_call: TRBV20-1
d_call: TRBD1
cdr3_aa: SARTGVFSEAF

j_call: TRBJ2-7
clone_size: .
v_call: TRBV27
d_call: .
cdr3_aa: ASSYGQIPTNEQY

j_call: TRBJ2-5
clone_size: .
v_call: TRBV11-2
d_call: TRBD1
cdr3_aa: ASSLWQVRDRGRRETQY

j_call: TRBJ2-2
clone_size: .
v_call: TRBV6-2/TRBV6-3
d_call: .
cdr3_aa: ASRSTSSTGELF

j_call: TRBJ2-1
clone_size: .
v_call: TRBV24-1
d_call: .
cdr3_aa: ATSDRQGGLVEQF

j_call: TRBJ2-5
clone_size: .
v_call: TRBV4-3
d_call: TRBD1
cdr3_aa: ASSQDFGTGGRRRY

j_call: TRBJ2-4
clone_size: few
v_call: TRBV29-1
d_call: TRBD2
cdr3_aa: SVQDGGDIQY

j_call: TRBJ1-1
clone_size: .
v_call: TRBV27
d_call: TRBD1
cdr3_aa: ASSPGTGAVNTEAF

j_call: TRBJ2-7
clone_size: many
v_call: TRBV2
d_call: .
cdr3_aa: ASRTTSGEQY

j_call: TRBJ2-1
clone_size: .
v_call: TRBV27
d_call: .
cdr3_aa: ASSLRSGANNEQF

j_call: TRBJ1-1
clone_size: few
v_call: TRBV19
d_call: .
cdr3_aa: ASSIIQGNTEAF

j_call: TRBJ2-3
clone_size: many
v_call: TRBV6-1
d_call: TRBD1
cdr3_aa: ASSPTGQGSDTQY

j_call: TRBJ1-1
clone_size: .
v_call: TRBV7-9
d_call: .
cdr3_aa: ASSSRQGRNTEAF

j_call: TRBJ2-7
clone_size: .
v_call: TRBV2
d_call: TRBD1
cdr3_aa: ASSRGFGSYEQY

j_call: TRBJ1-2
clone_size: .
v_call: TRBV30
d_call: TRBD1
cdr3_aa: AWTLDRDRGIGYT

j_call: TRBJ2-1
clone_size: many
v_call: TRBV11-2
d_call: TRBD2
cdr3_aa: ASSSIAGGGYNEQF

j_call: TRBJ1-1
clone_size: few
v_call: TRBV25-1
d_call: .
cdr3_aa: ASSEFRGIEAF

j_call: TRBJ2-1
clone_size: many
v_call: TRBV11-2
d_call: .
cdr3_aa: ASSLALAQGQF

j_call: TRBJ2-1
clone_size: .
v_call: TRBV28
d_call: TRBD2
cdr3_aa: ASSWEGNEQF

j_call: TRBJ2-3
clone_size: .
v_call: TRBV6-1
d_call: TRBD1
cdr3_aa: ASGGQGEADTQY

j_call: TRBJ2-7
clone_size: many
v_call: TRBV7-8
d_call: .
cdr3_aa: ASSSLGQSLNEQY

j_call: TRBJ2-3
clone_size: few
v_call: TRBV4-1
d_call: TRBD2
cdr3_aa: ASSQVGGRAEDTQY

j_call: TRBJ1-1
clone_size: .
v_call: TRBV2
d_call: TRBD1
cdr3_aa: ASRAGTGITEAF

j_call: TRBJ2-5
clone_size: .
v_call: TRBV9
d_call: TRBD2
cdr3_aa: ASSSREGHQETQY